One sample yielded the 5 T cell receptor beta chains listed below, sequenced in a study of T-cell reconstitution after alpha-beta-depleted transplantation in children. Unique molecular identifiers were built into the TCRbeta library. TCRdb recomputed calls from the PCR reads with MiXCR, one row per CDR3 protein. The profile shows some 150,000 distinct CDR3 sequences, roughly 9% of them singletons. Here the sequenced sample was PBMCs, mostly from graft donor cells, taken 180 days after TCRalphabeta/CD19-depleted stem cell transplant. All receptors derive from a female patient aged 2-10 years who had a stem cell transplant for congenital amegakaryocytic thrombocytopenia, so the T cells may come from the graft donor.

This clonotype occurred many times. The chain couples TRBV28 to TRBJ2-3; the D is unclear. The germline V gene has CDR1 MDHEN and CDR2 SYDVKM. V lost 5 bases, J lost 5 bases, and 8 bases lay in between. The CDR3 runs 12 residues. CDR3 coding DNA: TGTGCCAGCAGTATACAGCAAGATACGCAGTATTTT. As protein: CASSIQQDTQYF.

This clonotype was seen a handful of times. The V and J genes are TRBV3-1 and TRBJ2-7, with 7 bases lining up with TRBD1. The germline V gene encodes CDR1 LGHDT and CDR2 YNNKEL (reference sequence). The V segment lost 2 bases and the J segment 2 bases; nucleotides outside the gene matches: 12. The CDR3 is 17 amino acids. Written as DNA, the CDR3 is TGTGCCAGCAGCCAATCAATCGAGGGGGCGAGGACCTACGAGCAGTACTTC. This gives the protein CASSQSIEGARTYEQYF.

The sample holds many counts of this clonotype. V is TRBV5-1 and J is TRBJ2-5; D remains ambiguous. Germline V CDR1 and CDR2: SGHRS, YFSETQ. Trimming took 2 bases from V and 2 from J, leaving 4 bases between them. The CDR3 is 12 residues long. CDR3 sequence reads: CASSFLQETQYF. As DNA, the CDR3 is TGCGCCAGCAGCTTTTTACAAGAGACCCAGTACTTC.

This clonotype was detected many times. V gene TRBV14 combines with J gene TRBJ2-5; 7 bases are a match to TRBD1. The germline V gene encodes CDR1 SGHDN and CDR2 FVKESK. V gave up 3 bases and J gave up 5 bases; unmatched junction bases: 12. The CDR3 length is 16 residues. The CDR3 sequence: CASSQGRGGALETQYF. DNA of the CDR3: TGTGCCAGCAGCCAGGGAAGAGGGGGCGCTCTGGAGACCCAGTACTTC.

This clonotype was recorded at least ten times. J is TRBJ2-3 and V is TRBV25-1, with 10 bases lining up with TRBD2. The V and J ends lost 4 bases and 1 base, in that order; junction bases with no gene match: 5. The germline CDR1 and CDR2 sequences are MGHDK and SYGVNS. The CDR3 spans 16 residues. The CDR3 is CASSGLSGRGTDTQYF. The CDR3 DNA follows: TGTGCCAGCAGTGGCCTAAGCGGGAGGGGCACAGATACGCAGTATTTT.